The next 15 T cell receptor beta chains were all read from a single sample in a study. TCRdb analysed the 5' RACE reads with MiXCR anew, one entry per CDR3 protein. The sample yields about 54,000 distinct CDR3 sequences, more than 15% seen once. The specimen was naive CD4+ T cells sorted from blood. Subset in this sample: naive CD4+ T cells, CD4+CD45RA+CD25-. The source of these receptors is a female donor with breast cancer.

Only a few counts were recorded for this clonotype. The J gene is TRBJ2-3, the V gene TRBV5-1, with D unresolved. V was shortened by 0 bases and J by 6 bases, with 11 bases between the two germline ends. This CDR3 contains 14 residues. Germline CDR1 SGHRS, CDR2 YFSETQ. Here the CDR3 reads CASSLVLVGDTQYF. In DNA, the CDR3 is TGCGCCAGCAGCTTGGTCCTAGTGGGGGATACGCAGTATTTT.

Ten or more counts support this clonotype. The chain is built from TRBV5-1 and TRBJ1-5; D uncertain. Trimming took 1 base from V and 9 from J, leaving 14 bases between them. This CDR3 contains 14 residues. CDR1 is SGHRS, CDR2 YFSETQ, per germline. Here the CDR3 reads CASSLLPGDGPQHF. The CDR3 DNA reads TGCGCCAGCAGCTTGCTCCCTGGGGATGGGCCCCAGCATTTT. Variable domain in full (rest from reference TRBV5-1 and TRBJ1-5): KAGVTQTPRYLIKTRGQQVTLSCSPISGHRSVSWYQQTPGQGLQFLFEYFSETQRNKGNFPGRFSGRQFSNSRSEMNVSTLELGDSALYLCASSLLPGDGPQHFGDGTRLSIL.

The V and J genes are TRBV18 and TRBJ1-1; 8 positions match TRBD1. The CDR3 spans 12 residues. From germline, CDR1 is KGHSH and CDR2 LQKENI. Trimming took 3 bases from V and 8 from J; bases not matched to a gene: 2. CDR3 residues: CASSPRTGEAFF. The CDR3 nucleotides are TGTGCCAGCTCACCCCGGACAGGGGAAGCTTTCTTT.

This clonotype came up many times. The gene calls are TRBV6-1 and TRBJ1-5; a possible D gene is TRBD1 (5 bases). Trimming took 2 bases from V and 2 from J, leaving 13 bases between them. Germline V gene data show CDR1 as MNHNS and CDR2 as SASEGT. The CDR3 runs to 16 residues. CDR3 residues: CASSEPWGAGNQPQHF. The CDR3 DNA reads as TGTGCCAGCAGTGAACCTTGGGGCGCGGGCAATCAGCCCCAGCATTTT.

This chain connects TRBV5-1 to TRBJ2-1; D uncertain. The length of the CDR3 is 15 residues. The germline V and J ends were trimmed by 4 bases and 5 bases, with 16 bases remaining between them. Germline V gives CDR1 SGHRS, CDR2 YFSETQ. For the CDR3, the DNA is TGCGCCAGCAGCCCCAGTGAGGACCAGGACAATGAGCAGTTCTTC. It specifies CASSPSEDQDNEQFF.

CDR3 protein: CSASRTMNTEAFF. In nucleotides, the CDR3 is TGCAGTGCTAGCCGGACCATGAACACTGAAGCTTTCTTT. The chain combines TRBV20-1 with TRBJ1-1; D unclear. V lost 3 bases, J lost 0 bases, and 8 bases lay in between. The CDR3 loop spans 13 amino acids. Germline V gene data show CDR1 as DFQATT and CDR2 as SNEGSKA (reference sequence).

This chain links TRBV20-1 with TRBJ2-1; 7 nucleotides agree with TRBD2. V shed 0 bases and J 0 bases; nucleotides not matched to a gene: 11. The length of the CDR3 is 18 residues. Germline CDR1 and CDR2: DFQATT and SNEGSKA (reference sequence). The CDR3 is CSARDLYGIAGSYNEQFF. The DNA for the CDR3 is TGCAGTGCTAGAGATCTATACGGGATAGCGGGCTCCTACAATGAGCAGTTCTTC.

This clonotype was detected a few times. The chain joins TRBV20-1 to TRBJ2-3; TRBD2 matches 10 bases. The CDR3 contains 13 residues. The V gene's germline CDR1 is DFQATT and CDR2 SNEGSKA (reference sequence). The CDR3 is CSPGLASSDTQYF. The CDR3 nucleotides read TGCAGCCCGGGACTAGCGTCGTCAGATACGCAGTATTTT.

This clonotype occurred many times. The genes are TRBV7-6 and TRBJ2-1; D perhaps matches TRBD2 (6 bases). The CDR3 contains 14 residues. V was cut by 6 bases and J by 7 bases, with 16 bases left in between. Germline V gene data show CDR1 as SGHVS and CDR2 as FNYEAQ. This CDR3 reads CASRVGDSLNEQFF. In DNA form, the CDR3 reads TGTGCCAGCAGGGTCGGGGACTCCTTAAATGAGCAGTTCTTC.

This clonotype was counted only a few times. Germline is not matched at one junction end, which may reflect a read error. This sequence joins TRBV20-1 and TRBJ2-3, with D possibly being TRBD2 (7 bases). Germline loops: CDR1 DFQATT, CDR2 SNEGSKA (reference sequence). CDR3 length: 18 amino acids. The chain's CDR3 is CSAKMRGGGDTSTDTQYF. The CDR3 DNA is TGCAGTGCTAAAATGAGAGGGGGGGGCGATACTAGCACAGACACGCAGTATTTT.

This sequence joins TRBV5-1 and TRBJ2-3; the D gene is possibly TRBD1 (6 bases). Germline V CDR1 and CDR2: SGHRS, YFSETQ. The CDR3 length is 14 residues. With 3 bases removed from V and 8 bases from J, the gap between germline ends came to 16 bases. CDR3 DNA sequence: TGCGCCAGCAGCTCCGAGGGGGTATTGAGTACGCAGTATTTT. The encoded protein is CASSSEGVLSTQYF.

This clonotype came up a few times. The chain combines TRBV29-1 with TRBJ1-5; D is possibly TRBD1 (5 bases). The V and J ends lost 4 bases and 5 bases respectively, with 9 bases between them. Germline V gives CDR1 SQVTM, CDR2 ANQGSEA. The CDR3 has 12 residues. CDR3 nucleotide sequence: TGCAGCGTTGGGGGCAGCGATCAGCCCCAGCATTTT. Its protein is CSVGGSDQPQHF.

A note on this clonotype: This may come from a read error, since a much larger clone is one base off. The chain links TRBV7-6 to TRBJ2-1; D call uncertain. This CDR3 region has 14 residues. V was clipped by 1 base and J by 8 bases, with 12 bases between them. Germline V gives CDR1 SGHVS, CDR2 FNYEAQ. The CDR3 DNA sequence: TGTGCCAGCAGCTTAGTCAACCTGGGTGATGAGCAGTTCTTC. Translation: CASSLVNLGDEQFF. The complete variable domain, with remaining parts taken from reference TRBV7-6 and TRBJ2-1, reads GAGVSQSPRYKVTKRGQDVALRCDPISGHVSLYWYRQALGQGPEFLTYFNYEAQQDKSGLPNDRFSAERPEGSISTLTIQRTEQRDSAMYRCASSLVNLGDEQFFGPGTRLTVL.

The chain recombines TRBV5-1 with TRBJ2-6; a weak D match, TRBD1 (5 bases). Germline V CDR1 and CDR2: SGHRS, YFSETQ. The V and J ends lost 0 bases and 0 bases respectively, with 13 bases between them. This CDR3 region has 18 residues. The CDR3 nucleotides are TGCGCCAGCAGCTTGGTACTTAGGGGAACCTCTGGGGCCAACGTCCTGACTTTC. It is translated as CASSLVLRGTSGANVLTF.

A word on this clonotype: With a much larger clone just one base away, this may be a read error. V usage is TRBV5-1 and J usage is TRBJ2-3, with D tentatively TRBD1 (5 bases). The DNA end is a closer match to TRBJ1-5, so the J assignment may be wrong. Germline V gene sequence: CDR1 SGHRS, CDR2 YFSETQ. The CDR3 totals 15 residues. This chain's CDR3 is CASSLAGLTTDTQHF. The CDR3 nucleotides read TGCGCCAGCAGCTTGGCGGGACTTACCACAGATACGCAGCATTTT.